The 11 T cell receptor beta chains given below trace back to one sample, sequenced in a study of T cell responses to AZD1222 COVID-19 vaccine. The repertoire was sequenced with immunoSEQ multiplex PCR; TCRdb's copy has only in-frame clones and lacks some. This sample has around 150,000 clones, with around 88% found just once. The input for sequencing was peripheral blood, taken on day 0 of AZD1222 vaccination. The receptors here all came from an adult in good health.

The chain employs TRBV25-1 and TRBJ2-5; a possible D gene is TRBD2 (6 bases). Germline V lookup: CDR1 MGHDK, CDR2 SYGVNS. The CDR3 loop spans 15 amino acids. V lost 4 bases and J lost 5, with 17 bases in between. The CDR3 nucleotides read TGTGCCAGCAGTGCTTTAGGCCCGGGGGAGGAGACCCAGTACTTC. Translation gives CASSALGPGEETQYF.

The V call is TRBV28, the J call TRBJ2-7; D gene uncertain. Germline V CDR1 and CDR2: MDHEN, SYDVKM. The CDR3 runs 13 residues. Trimming removed 5 bases from V and 1 base from J, with 9 bases in between. The CDR3 here is CASSHALSYEQYF. The CDR3 nucleotides read TGTGCCAGCAGTCATGCCCTTTCCTACGAGCAGTACTTC.

The chain is built from TRBV19 and TRBJ1-4, with D possibly matching TRBD1 (5 bases). The CDR3 loop spans 13 amino acids. Deletions cut 10 bases from V and 7 bases from J, with 16 bases between. Germline CDR1 and CDR2: LNHDA and SQIVND (reference sequence). The CDR3 nucleotides are TGTGCCACCCGGACGGTGGGGGTTGAAAAACTGTTTTTT. This sequence encodes CATRTVGVEKLFF. Together with reference TRBV19 and TRBJ1-4, the CDR3 gives the full variable domain: DGGITQSPKYLFRKEGQNVTLSCEQNLNHDAMYWYRQDPGQGLRLIYYSQIVNDFQKGDIAEGYSVSREKKESFPLTVTSAQKNPTAFYLCATRTVGVEKLFFGSGTQLSVL.

The chain has TRBV20-1 and TRBJ2-4, with D tentatively TRBD2 (5 bases). The CDR3 extends over 17 amino acids. Trimming pared 3 bases from V and 7 bases from J, leaving 25 bases between. The germline CDR1 and CDR2 sequences are DFQATT and SNEGSKA (reference sequence). CDR3 coding DNA: TGCAGTGCTAGTGGAGGAGGTTACAAGGGCGGAGTGAACATTCAGTACTTC. Its protein product is CSASGGGYKGGVNIQYF.

The gene calls are TRBV4-2 and TRBJ1-3; no clear D. CDR3 length equals 11 residues. The V gene's germline CDR1 is LGHNA and CDR2 YNFKEQ. V gave up 0 bases and J gave up 8 bases, with 2 bases separating them. CDR3 bases: TGTGCCAGCAGCCAAGAGCACACCATATATTTT. Its translation is CASSQEHTIYF.

The V and J genes are TRBV7-2 and TRBJ1-2; 8 nucleotides align to TRBD1. From germline, CDR1 is SGHTA and CDR2 FQGNSA. CDR3 length equals 14 residues. V lost 5 bases, J lost 3 bases, and 5 bases stayed unmatched. The CDR3 region has the DNA TGTGCCAGCAGCATCCGACAGGGGTACTATGGCTACACCTTC. Its translation is CASSIRQGYYGYTF.

V and J are TRBV19 and TRBJ1-2, with 9 positions matching TRBD1. V gave up 7 bases and J gave up 4 bases; unmatched junction bases: 10. The CDR3 has 15 amino acids. Per the germline V gene, CDR1 is LNHDA and CDR2 is SQIVND (reference sequence). CDR3 residues: CASTVTGGLGYGYTF. CDR3 sequence (DNA): TGTGCCAGTACCGTTACAGGGGGCCTAGGCTATGGCTACACCTTC.

The CDR3 loop is CASSNGMRTMNTEAFF. In DNA, the CDR3 is TGTGCCAGCAGCAACGGGATGCGGACTATGAACACTGAAGCTTTCTTT. V and J are TRBV21-1 and TRBJ1-1. TRBV21-1 is annotated as a pseudogene. This CDR3 spans 16 amino acids.

The chain joins TRBV5-4 to TRBJ1-2; D uncertain. The CDR3 has 12 residues. Germline V gene data show CDR1 as SGHNT and CDR2 as YYREEE (reference sequence). The germline V and J ends were trimmed by 1 base and 8 bases, with 9 bases remaining between them. Written as DNA, the CDR3 is TGTGCCAGCAGCTTGCGCATGGTGGGCTACACCTTC. It translates to CASSLRMVGYTF.

The table lists this clone with a count of one. The chain uses TRBV9 and TRBJ1-1, with 8 bases aligning to TRBD1. Trimming cost V 4 bases and J 5 bases; bases outside gene matches: 10. This CDR3 has 15 amino acids. The germline V gene has CDR1 SGDLS and CDR2 YYNGEE. CDR3 loop: CASSSGDRSGTEAFF. CDR3 coding DNA: TGTGCCAGCAGCAGCGGGGACAGGAGTGGAACTGAAGCTTTCTTT.

The sample holds one count of this clone. CDR3 protein: CASSPLAGGSDEQFF. The CDR3 region has the DNA TGTGCCAGCAGTCCACTAGCGGGAGGAAGCGATGAGCAGTTCTTC. The V call is TRBV7-3, the J call TRBJ2-1, with 12 bases identical to TRBD2. Germline-derived CDR1 and CDR2 are SGHTA and FQGTGA. V dropped 6 bases and J dropped 8; count of bases not matched to a gene: 8. The CDR3 contains 15 residues.